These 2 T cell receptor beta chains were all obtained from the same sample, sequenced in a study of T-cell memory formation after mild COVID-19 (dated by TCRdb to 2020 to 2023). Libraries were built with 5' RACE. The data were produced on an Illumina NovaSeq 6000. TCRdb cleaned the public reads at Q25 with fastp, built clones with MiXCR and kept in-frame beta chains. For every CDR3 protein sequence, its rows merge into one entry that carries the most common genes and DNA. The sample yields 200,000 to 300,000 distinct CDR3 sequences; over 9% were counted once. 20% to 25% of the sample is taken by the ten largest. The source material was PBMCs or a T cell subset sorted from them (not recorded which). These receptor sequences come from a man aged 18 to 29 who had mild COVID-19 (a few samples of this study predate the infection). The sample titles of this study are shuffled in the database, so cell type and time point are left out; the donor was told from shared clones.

The CDR3 reads CSVDVGTTNTGELFF. The CDR3 nucleotides read TGCAGCGTTGATGTCGGGACAACGAACACCGGGGAGCTGTTTTTT. The gene calls are TRBV29-1 and TRBJ2-2; tentatively, D is TRBD1 (6 bases). Germline values: CDR1 SQVTM, CDR2 ANQGSEA. V shed 3 bases and J shed 0 bases, with 11 bases lying between them. The CDR3 extends over 15 amino acids.

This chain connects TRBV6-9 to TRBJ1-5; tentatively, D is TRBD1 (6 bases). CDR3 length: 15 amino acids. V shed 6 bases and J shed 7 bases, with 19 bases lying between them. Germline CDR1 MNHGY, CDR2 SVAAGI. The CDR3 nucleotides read TGTGCCAGCAGCCACCCCTCACAGGGAGGGCAGCCCCAGCATTTT. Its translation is CASSHPSQGGQPQHF.